This T cell receptor beta chain was obtained from a study of blood T cell repertoires in COVID-19. Study in general: Acute and convalescent COVID-19 specimens originated in the United States, Italy and Spain. Sample material is recorded as cDNA or gDNA derived from T cells, B-cell-depleted T cells, or PBMCs.

As processed by the authors: Nucleated cell number was recorded as an estimate derived from reference gene primer amplification. Here immunoSEQ multiplex PCR was the method, and the copy in TCRdb shows in-frame clones only, minus some. D and trimming were read from the DNA, whereas the V and J calls and clone size are those reported in that table. The sample holds around 150,000 clones, approximately 80% seen once. The CDR3 totals 14 residues. Germline CDR1 and CDR2: SGHTA and FQGNSA. The V segment lost 2 bases and the J segment 7 bases; nucleotides outside the gene matches: 5. The TCR originated in a human donor in a cohort sampled during active COVID-19. Sequences were obtained from peripheral blood. J is TRBJ2-3 and V is TRBV7-2; the match to TRBD2 covers 8 bases. The CDR3 sequence: CASSLSGGWNTQYF. CDR3 DNA sequence: TGTGCCAGCAGCTTATCGGGGGGGTGGAATACGCAGTATTTT.